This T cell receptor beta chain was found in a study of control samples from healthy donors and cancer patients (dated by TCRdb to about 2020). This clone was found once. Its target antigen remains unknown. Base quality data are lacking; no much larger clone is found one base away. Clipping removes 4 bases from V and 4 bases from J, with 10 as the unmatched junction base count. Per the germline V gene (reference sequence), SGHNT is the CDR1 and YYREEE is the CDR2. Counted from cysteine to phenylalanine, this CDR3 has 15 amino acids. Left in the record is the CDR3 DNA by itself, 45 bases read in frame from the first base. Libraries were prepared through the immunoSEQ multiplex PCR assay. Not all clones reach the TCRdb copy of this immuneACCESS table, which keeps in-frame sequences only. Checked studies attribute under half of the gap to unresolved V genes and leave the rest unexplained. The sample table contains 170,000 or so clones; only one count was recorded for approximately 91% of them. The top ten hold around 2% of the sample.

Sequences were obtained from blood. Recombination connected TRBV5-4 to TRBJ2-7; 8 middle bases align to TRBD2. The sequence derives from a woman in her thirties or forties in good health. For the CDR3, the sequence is CASSAQTRGGYEQYF. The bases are TGTGCCAGCAGCGCTCAGACCCGGGGGGGTTACGAGCAGTACTTC. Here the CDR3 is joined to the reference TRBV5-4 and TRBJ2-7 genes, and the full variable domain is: ETGVTQSPTHLIKTRGQQVTLRCSSQSGHNTVSWYQQALGQGPQFIFQYYREEENGRGNFPPRFSGLQFPNYSSELNVNALELDDSALYLCASSAQTRGGYEQYFGPGTRLTVT.